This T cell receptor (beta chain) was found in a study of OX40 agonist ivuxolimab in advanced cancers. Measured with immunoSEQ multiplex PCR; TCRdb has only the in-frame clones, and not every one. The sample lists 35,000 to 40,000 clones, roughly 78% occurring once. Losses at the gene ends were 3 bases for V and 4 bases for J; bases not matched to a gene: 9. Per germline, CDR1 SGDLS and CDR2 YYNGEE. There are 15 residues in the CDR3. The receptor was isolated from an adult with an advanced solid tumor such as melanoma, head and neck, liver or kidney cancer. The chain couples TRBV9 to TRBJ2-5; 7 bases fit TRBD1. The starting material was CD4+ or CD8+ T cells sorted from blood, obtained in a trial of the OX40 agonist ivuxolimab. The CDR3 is CASSDRQGTVETQYF. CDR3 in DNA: TGTGCCAGCAGCGACCGACAGGGAACGGTAGAGACCCAGTACTTC.